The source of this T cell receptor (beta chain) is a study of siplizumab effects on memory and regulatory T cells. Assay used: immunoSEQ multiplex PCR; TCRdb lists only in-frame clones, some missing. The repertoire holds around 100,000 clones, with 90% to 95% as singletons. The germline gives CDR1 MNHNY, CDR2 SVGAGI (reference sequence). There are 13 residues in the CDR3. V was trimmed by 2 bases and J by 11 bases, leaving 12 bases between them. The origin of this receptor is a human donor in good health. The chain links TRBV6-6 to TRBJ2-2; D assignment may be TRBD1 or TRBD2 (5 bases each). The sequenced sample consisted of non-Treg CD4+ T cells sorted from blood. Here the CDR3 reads CASSYDGTVELFF. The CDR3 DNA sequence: TGTGCCAGCAGTTACGACGGGACGGTTGAGCTGTTTTTT.